One and the same sample provided the 6 T cell receptor beta chains below, sequenced in a study of cytomegalovirus exposure and HLA in healthy donors. Amplification used 60 Vbeta primers and 13 Jbeta primers. Sequencing used immunoSEQ multiplex PCR; TCRdb keeps in-frame clones, though not all of them. Seen here are under 200,000 clones, 79% observed once, and the top ten hold about 2.5%. Input material: PBMCs. The receptors shown here come from a woman aged 50 to 60 in good health and CMV-seronegative.

The J gene is TRBJ1-1, the V gene TRBV9, with D unresolved. In germline, CDR1 is SGDLS, CDR2 YYNGEE. This CDR3 spans 13 amino acids. V lost 0 bases, J lost 2 bases, and 5 bases lay in between. The CDR3 nucleotides read TGTGCCAGCAGCGTAGATCTAAACACTGAAGCTTTCTTT. Residues: CASSVDLNTEAFF. The entire variable domain, with the rest obtained from reference TRBV9 and TRBJ1-1, is as follows: DSGVTQTPKHLITATGQRVTLRCSPRSGDLSVYWYQQSLDQGLQFLIQYYNGEERAKGNILERFSAQQFPDLHSELNLSSLELGDSALYFCASSVDLNTEAFFGQGTRLTVV.

The CDR3 DNA is TGTGCCGCAAGGGACAGGGGATTCGGTGAGCAGTTCTTC. As protein: CAARDRGFGEQFF. The chain links TRBV27 to TRBJ2-1, with 10 positions matching TRBD1. The CDR3 loop spans 13 amino acids. The V gene end was trimmed by 11 bases and the J gene end by 9 bases; junction bases not matched to a gene: 10. Germline V gene data show CDR1 as MNHEY and CDR2 as SMNVEV (reference sequence).

The J gene is TRBJ1-6, the V gene TRBV30; D is possibly TRBD1 (6 bases). Germline V gene lookup returns CDR1 GTSNPN and CDR2 SVGIG (reference sequence). Deletions cut 3 bases from V and 7 bases from J, with 10 bases between. The CDR3 totals 13 residues. Here the CDR3 reads CAWRVGGNSPLHF. In DNA, the CDR3 is TGTGCCTGGAGGGTAGGGGGAAATTCACCCCTCCACTTT.

This chain uses TRBV15 with TRBJ2-5, with D possibly TRBD2 on 6 matching bases. V was clipped by 0 bases and J by 4 bases, with 15 bases between them. The V gene's germline CDR1 is LNHNV and CDR2 YYDKDF (reference sequence). This CDR3 has 16 residues. This chain's CDR3 is CATSRDLWGDGETQYF. The CDR3 bases are TGTGCCACCAGCAGAGATCTCTGGGGGGACGGAGAGACCCAGTACTTC.

The sample holds one count of this clone. The chain uses TRBV15 and TRBJ2-7, with D hard to call. The germline CDR1 and CDR2 sequences are LNHNV and YYDKDF (reference sequence). This CDR3 contains 11 residues. Trimming removed 5 bases from V and 5 bases from J, with 7 bases in between. CDR3 region: CATSARDEQYF. Here the CDR3 DNA reads TGTGCCACCAGCGCCCGAGACGAGCAGTACTTC.

The J gene is TRBJ2-2, the V gene TRBV29-1, with D perhaps matching TRBD2 (5 bases). This CDR3 comprises 15 residues. Trimming shortened V by 7 bases and J by 0 bases, and 15 bases separated the two germline ends. The germline gives CDR1 SQVTM, CDR2 ANQGSEA. This CDR3 is CSARGSVANTGELFF. Written as DNA, the CDR3 is TGCAGCGCCCGCGGGTCAGTCGCGAACACCGGGGAGCTGTTTTTT.